A selection of T cell receptor beta chains follows, all from one sample in a study of blood T cell repertoires in COVID-19. Sequencing was performed with immunoSEQ multiplex PCR; in TCRdb, only in-frame clones are kept and a portion is missing. This sample yields roughly 310,000 clones, of which about 90% are seen a single time; 2.5% to 3% belongs to the top ten. Sequenced: peripheral blood. All receptors derive from a woman aged 30 to 39 with COVID-19, enrolled during active disease. CDR3s include the opening cysteine and the closing phenylalanine or tryptophan.

J	length	V	CDR3
TRBJ1-3	15	TRBV5-1	CASSLRQGSGNTIYF
TRBJ1-1	11	TRBV19	CASRGLTEAFF
TRBJ2-1	15	TRBV10-1	CASSATGTNNNEQFF
TRBJ1-2	13	TRBV10-3	CAISETDRASYTF
TRBJ1-2	14	TRBV28	CASSSPDRNYGYTF
TRBJ2-1	14	TRBV30	CAWSELAGVVEQFF
TRBJ1-5	13	TRBV30	CAWRTGGNQPQHF
TRBJ2-1	16	TRBV4-2	CASSRLLAGDYNEQFF
TRBJ1-1	14	TRBV5-4	CASSLPEEYTEAFF
TRBJ1-4	15	TRBV6-5	CASRRRGTGDEKLFF
TRBJ2-3	16	TRBV5-1	CASSPITSGGTDTQYF
TRBJ2-4	14	TRBV18	CASSTRTGTDIQYF
TRBJ1-1	18	TRBV7-9	CASSRGSGTGGRNTEAFF
TRBJ1-5	13	TRBV12-3/TRBV12-4	CASSRPPEQPQHF
TRBJ1-5	15	TRBV19	CASSIPLGQNQPQHF
TRBJ2-1	15	TRBV5-4	CASSLRLADLNEQFF
TRBJ2-2	12	TRBV11-2	CASSLTGGELFF
TRBJ1-4	13	TRBV12-3/TRBV12-4	CASSLDNYEKLFF
TRBJ1-1	14	TRBV28	CASIQGQENTEAFF
TRBJ1-1	15	TRBV7-2	CASSPGQGSNTEAFF
TRBJ1-2	14	TRBV27	CASSLNYRDYGYTF
TRBJ1-6	17	TRBV27	CASSLRGQGAKNSPLHF
TRBJ1-2	13	TRBV5-4	CASSLVGVSGYTF
TRBJ1-1	16	TRBV6-2/TRBV6-3	CASSPWDRRTNTEAFF
TRBJ1-5	15	TRBV5-1	CASSLSGEENQPQHF
TRBJ2-3	16	TRBV3-1/TRBV3-2	CASSQPTSGSTDTQYF